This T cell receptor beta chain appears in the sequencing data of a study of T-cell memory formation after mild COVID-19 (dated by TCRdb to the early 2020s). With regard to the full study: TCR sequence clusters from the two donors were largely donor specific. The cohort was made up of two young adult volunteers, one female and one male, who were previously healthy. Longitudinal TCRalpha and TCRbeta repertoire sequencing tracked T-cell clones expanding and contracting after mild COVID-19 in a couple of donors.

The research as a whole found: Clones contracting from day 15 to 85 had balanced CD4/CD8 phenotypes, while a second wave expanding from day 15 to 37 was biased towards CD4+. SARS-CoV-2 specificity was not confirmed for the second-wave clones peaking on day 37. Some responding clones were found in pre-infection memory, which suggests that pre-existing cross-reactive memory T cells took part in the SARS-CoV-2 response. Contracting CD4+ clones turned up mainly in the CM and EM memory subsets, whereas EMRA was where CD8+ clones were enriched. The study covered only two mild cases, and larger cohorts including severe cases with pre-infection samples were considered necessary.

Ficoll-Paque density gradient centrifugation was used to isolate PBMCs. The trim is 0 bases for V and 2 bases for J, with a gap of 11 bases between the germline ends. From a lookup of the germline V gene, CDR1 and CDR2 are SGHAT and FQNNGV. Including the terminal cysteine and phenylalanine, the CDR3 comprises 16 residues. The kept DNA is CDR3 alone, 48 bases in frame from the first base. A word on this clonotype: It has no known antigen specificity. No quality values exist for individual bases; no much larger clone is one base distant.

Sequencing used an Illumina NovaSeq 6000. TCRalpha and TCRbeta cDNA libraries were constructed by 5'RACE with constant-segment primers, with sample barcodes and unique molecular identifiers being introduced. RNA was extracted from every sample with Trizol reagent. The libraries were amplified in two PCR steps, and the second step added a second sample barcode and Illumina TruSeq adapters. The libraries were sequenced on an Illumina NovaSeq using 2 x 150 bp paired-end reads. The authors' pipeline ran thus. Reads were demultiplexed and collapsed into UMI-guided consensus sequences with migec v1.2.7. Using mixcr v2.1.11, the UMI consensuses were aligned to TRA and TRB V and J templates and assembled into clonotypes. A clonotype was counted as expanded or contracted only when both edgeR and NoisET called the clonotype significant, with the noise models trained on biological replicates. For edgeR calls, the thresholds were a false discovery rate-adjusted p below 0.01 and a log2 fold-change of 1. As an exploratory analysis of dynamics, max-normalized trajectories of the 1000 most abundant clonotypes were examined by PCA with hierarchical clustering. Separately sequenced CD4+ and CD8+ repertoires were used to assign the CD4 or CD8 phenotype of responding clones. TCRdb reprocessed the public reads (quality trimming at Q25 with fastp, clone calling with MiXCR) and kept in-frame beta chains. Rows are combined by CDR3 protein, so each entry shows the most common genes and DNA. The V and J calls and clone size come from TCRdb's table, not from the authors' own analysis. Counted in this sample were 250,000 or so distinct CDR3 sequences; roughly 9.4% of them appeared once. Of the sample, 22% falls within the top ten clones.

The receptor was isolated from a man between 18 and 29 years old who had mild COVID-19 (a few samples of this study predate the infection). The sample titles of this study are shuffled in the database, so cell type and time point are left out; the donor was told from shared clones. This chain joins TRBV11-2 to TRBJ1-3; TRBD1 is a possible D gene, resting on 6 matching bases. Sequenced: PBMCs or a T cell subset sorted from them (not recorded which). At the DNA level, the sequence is TGTGCCAGCAGCTTAGATCCGGGGGCGCCTGGAAACACCATATATTTT. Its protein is CASSLDPGAPGNTIYF.